This T cell receptor (beta chain) came from a study of control samples from healthy donors and cancer patients. Method: immunoSEQ multiplex PCR; TCRdb's copy keeps in-frame clones and lacks some. Among 90,000 to 150,000 clones listed, about 89% were seen once. Trimming removed 1 base at V and 2 bases at J, with 10 bases between. Germline V gene sequence: CDR1 SGHTA, CDR2 FQGNSA. The CDR3 is 15 residues long. Sequences were obtained from blood. This clonotype originated in a woman aged 18-29 years in good health. The J gene is TRBJ2-3, the V gene TRBV7-2; D is undetermined. The CDR3 DNA reads TGTGCCAGCAGCTTAGAGTGGACCGCCACAGATACGCAGTATTTT. Its translation is CASSLEWTATDTQYF.